The next 29 T cell receptor beta chains were all read from a single sample in a study of OX40 agonist ivuxolimab in advanced cancers. The repertoire was sequenced with immunoSEQ multiplex PCR; TCRdb's copy has only in-frame clones and lacks some. Of about 22,000 clones detected, about 83% appear once; the ten largest clones hold around a third. This specimen consisted of CD4+ or CD8+ T cells sorted from blood, obtained in a trial of the OX40 agonist ivuxolimab. These TCRs come from an adult with an advanced solid tumor such as melanoma, head and neck, liver or kidney cancer.

In nucleotides, the CDR3 is TGTGCCAGCAGCCCAGACGGGGCTCAGCAGTTCTTC. It encodes CASSPDGAQQFF. The chain links TRBV7-8 to TRBJ2-1; D may correspond to TRBD1 or TRBD2 (5 bases each). The germline CDR1 and CDR2 sequences are SGHVS and FQNEAQ. Deletions cut 5 bases from V and 11 bases from J, with 13 bases between. The CDR3 extends over 12 amino acids. The variable domain in full, with the rest retrieved from reference TRBV7-8 and TRBJ2-1, is GAGVSQSPRYKVAKRGQDVALRCDPISGHVSLFWYQQALGQGPEFLTYFQNEAQLDKSGLPSDRFFAERPEGSVSTLKIQRTQQEDSAVYLCASSPDGAQQFFGPGTRLTVL.

This clone was seen just once. The gene calls are TRBV29-1 and TRBJ2-7, with 7 bases that match TRBD2. The germline CDR1 and CDR2 sequences are SQVTM and ANQGSEA. The CDR3 extends over 14 amino acids. After removal of 2 bases from V and 0 bases from J, the junction contained 4 bases not matched to a gene. CDR3 residues: CSVERSGTSYEQYF. The CDR3 bases are TGCAGCGTTGAACGAAGCGGGACCTCCTACGAGCAGTACTTC.

This clone was found once. The V gene is TRBV6-1, the J gene TRBJ2-1; tentatively, D is TRBD1 or TRBD2 (5 bases each). Germline assignment: CDR1 MNHNS and CDR2 SASEGT. This CDR3 region has 13 residues. V lost 10 bases, J lost 4 bases, and 14 bases lay in between. CDR3 sequence (DNA): TGTGCCACAACCGGGACGCAATACAATGAGCAGTTCTTC. Amino acids: CATTGTQYNEQFF.

The V call is TRBV2, the J call TRBJ1-2; D may be TRBD1 (6 bases). The germline V gene encodes CDR1 SNHLY and CDR2 FYNNEI. Deletions cut 1 base from V and 4 bases from J, with 13 bases between. CDR3 length: 15 residues. The DNA of the CDR3 is TGTGCCAGCAGTGAAGGGGCAGGGGACGTCTATGGCTACACCTTC. This sequence encodes CASSEGAGDVYGYTF.

V gene TRBV30 combines with J gene TRBJ2-1, with D perhaps TRBD1 or TRBD2 (5 bases each). The CDR3 consists of 12 residues. V lost 3 bases and J lost 6, with 9 bases in between. Per the germline V gene, CDR1 is GTSNPN and CDR2 is SVGIG (reference sequence). The CDR3 DNA is TGTGCCTGGAGGTCAGGGAGCAATGAGCAGTTCTTC. Translating it yields CAWRSGSNEQFF.

The rearrangement joins TRBV6-8 to TRBJ2-7, with D uncertain. V lost 3 bases and J 0 bases, leaving 6 bases between the germline ends. The CDR3 loop spans 13 amino acids. CDR1 is MNHGY and CDR2 is SAAAGT in the germline V gene. The CDR3 protein is CASSYGPSYEQYF. In DNA form, the CDR3 reads TGTGCCAGCAGTTATGGGCCCTCCTACGAGCAGTACTTC.

The V call is TRBV29-1, the J call TRBJ2-5; the D gene is possibly TRBD1 (5 bases). Trimming pared 0 bases from V and 4 bases from J, leaving 6 bases between. CDR3 length: 12 residues. Looked up from germline, CDR1 is SQVTM and CDR2 is ANQGSEA. The CDR3: CSVEDQGETQYF. CDR3 nucleotide sequence: TGCAGCGTTGAAGATCAGGGAGAGACCCAGTACTTC.

This chain uses TRBV4-1 with TRBJ1-1; D not resolved. The CDR3 length is 14 residues. Trimming removed 1 base from V and 6 bases from J, with 12 bases in between. CDR1 is MGHRA and CDR2 is YSYEKL in the germline V gene. The CDR3 DNA follows: TGCGCCAGCAGCCAAGGAGGGAGTGTTGCTGAAGCTTTCTTT. Translated: CASSQGGSVAEAFF.

The V and J genes are TRBV6-6 and TRBJ2-3, with 7 bases that match TRBD2. Trimming took 1 base from V and 0 from J; bases not matched to a gene: 1. The CDR3 length is 15 residues. Per the germline V gene, CDR1 is MNHNY and CDR2 is SVGAGI (reference sequence). In nucleotides, the CDR3 is TGTGCCAGCAGTTACTTAGCGGGTAGCACAGATACGCAGTATTTT. Protein: CASSYLAGSTDTQYF.

V is TRBV7-9 and J is TRBJ2-1; the D call may be TRBD1 or TRBD2 (8 bases each). Germline CDR1 and CDR2: SEHNR and FQNEAQ (reference sequence). There are 17 residues in the CDR3. Trimming cost V 5 bases and J 10 bases, with 27 bases left between them. DNA for the CDR3: TGTGCCAGCAGCCAGGGGGCCCCTTCCGGGAGGGCCGGGGAGCAGTTCTTC. Encoded protein: CASSQGAPSGRAGEQFF. Together with reference TRBV7-9 and TRBJ2-1, the CDR3 gives the full variable domain: DTGVSQNPRHKITKRGQNVTFRCDPISEHNRLYWYRQTLGQGPEFLTYFQNEAQLEKSRLLSDRFSAERPKGSFSTLEIQRTEQGDSAMYLCASSQGAPSGRAGEQFFGPGTRLTVL.

This clone has only a few counts. The chain has TRBV5-4 and TRBJ2-5; D is possibly TRBD2 (6 bases). Germline V gives CDR1 SGHNT, CDR2 YYREEE (reference sequence). V was pared by 4 bases and J by 3 bases, with 22 bases between. The CDR3 extends over 17 amino acids. CDR3 residues: CASSPTRERYTKETQYF. CDR3 coding DNA: TGTGCCAGCAGCCCGACTCGGGAGCGTTATACGAAAGAGACCCAGTACTTC.

A single count supports this clone. The chain couples TRBV7-9 to TRBJ1-1; perhaps TRBD1 as D (6 bases). The CDR3 is 18 residues long. Germline V gene data show CDR1 as SEHNR and CDR2 as FQNEAQ (reference sequence). V gave up 1 base and J gave up 2 bases, with 20 bases separating them. CDR3 DNA: TGTGCCAGCAGCTTAGGGACCCTACAGGGAGGGGCCAACACTGAAGCTTTCTTT. Amino acid sequence: CASSLGTLQGGANTEAFF.

CDR3 residues: CAWRDSYEQYF. CDR3 nucleotide sequence: TGTGCCTGGAGGGACAGCTACGAGCAGTACTTC. The chain is built from TRBV30 and TRBJ2-7, with a possible D match to TRBD1 (6 bases). The CDR3 totals 11 residues. Germline V lookup: CDR1 GTSNPN, CDR2 SVGIG (reference sequence). V was shortened by 3 bases and J by 3 bases, with 6 bases between the two germline ends.

V and J are TRBV7-9 and TRBJ1-1; D not certain. This CDR3 contains 14 residues. V was pared by 1 base and J by 2 bases, with 8 bases between. Germline V gives CDR1 SEHNR, CDR2 FQNEAQ (reference sequence). CDR3 coding DNA: TGTGCCAGCAGCTTAGGTCAAACCAACACTGAAGCTTTCTTT. Encoded protein: CASSLGQTNTEAFF.

This clone is medium-sized (0.01 to 0.1%) in the sample. This sequence joins TRBV13 and TRBJ2-7; 9 positions agree with TRBD1. The CDR3 sequence is 14 residues long. V shed 5 bases, J shed 5 bases, and the junction held 7 bases outside the gene matches. Germline V gene sequence: CDR1 PRHDT, CDR2 FYEKMQ (reference sequence). CDR3 protein: CASSPGQGEDEQYF. DNA of the CDR3: TGTGCCAGCAGCCCGGGACAGGGTGAAGACGAGCAGTACTTC.

There are a few counts of this clone. This rearrangement joins TRBV7-6 to TRBJ1-5; a possible D gene is TRBD1 (6 bases). Trimming left V 4 bases short and J 4 bases short, with 8 bases between. This CDR3 has 13 amino acids. Germline V gene sequence: CDR1 SGHVS, CDR2 FNYEAQ. The CDR3 DNA sequence: TGTGCCAGCAGCTGGGGGCTTAATCAGCCCCAGCATTTT. As protein: CASSWGLNQPQHF. Drawing the rest from reference TRBV7-6 and TRBJ1-5, the complete variable domain is GAGVSQSPRYKVTKRGQDVALRCDPISGHVSLYWYRQALGQGPEFLTYFNYEAQQDKSGLPNDRFSAERPEGSISTLTIQRTEQRDSAMYRCASSWGLNQPQHFGDGTRLSIL.

The table lists this clone with a count of one. The gene calls are TRBV9 and TRBJ2-1, with 8 positions matching TRBD2. With 0 bases clipped from V and 10 bases from J, the junction kept 9 bases outside the gene matches. The germline CDR1 and CDR2 sequences are SGDLS and YYNGEE. The CDR3 runs 15 residues. This CDR3 is CASSVASGGAGEQFF. Here the CDR3 DNA reads TGTGCCAGCAGCGTAGCCAGCGGGGGTGCTGGGGAGCAGTTCTTC.

The chain joins TRBV9 to TRBJ2-7; D uncertain. Trimming shortened V by 4 bases and J by 5 bases, and 13 bases separated the two germline ends. Germline V gene lookup returns CDR1 SGDLS and CDR2 YYNGEE. This CDR3 has 13 residues. The chain's CDR3 is CASSQENGHEQYF. CDR3 DNA: TGTGCCAGCAGCCAAGAGAACGGGCACGAGCAGTACTTC.

This chain links TRBV4-1 with TRBJ2-7; D possibly corresponds to TRBD2 (7 bases). This CDR3 is built from 18 residues. The V and J ends lost 1 base and 2 bases respectively, with 21 bases between them. CDR1 and CDR2 (germline): MGHRA, YSYEKL. Here the CDR3 reads CASSQVRILGGEPYEQYF. The CDR3 bases are TGCGCCAGCAGCCAAGTAAGAATTTTAGGGGGGGAGCCCTACGAGCAGTACTTC.

The chain couples TRBV29-1 to TRBJ2-1; 8 bases fit TRBD2. Trimming removed 0 bases from V and 7 bases from J; junction bases left unmatched: 8. Germline V CDR1 and CDR2: SQVTM, ANQGSEA. This CDR3 comprises 15 residues. The chain's CDR3 is CSVEDWSGGRNEQFF. The CDR3 nucleotides are TGCAGCGTTGAAGATTGGAGCGGGGGTCGGAATGAGCAGTTCTTC.

This chain connects TRBV2 to TRBJ1-2, with 11 bases that match TRBD1. The CDR3 is 13 amino acids. Germline CDR1 is SNHLY and CDR2 is FYNNEI. CDR3 coding DNA: TGTCACCCAGAAGGACAGGGGGCCGGAGGCTACACCTTC. Translating it yields CHPEGQGAGGYTF.

The chain carries TRBV19 and TRBJ2-6; D call uncertain. This CDR3 is 16 amino acids long. The germline gives CDR1 LNHDA, CDR2 SQIVND (reference sequence). V was clipped by 7 bases and J by 0 bases, with 13 bases between them. The CDR3 DNA reads as TGTGCCAGTACCCACCCGACACACTCTGGGGCCAACGTCCTGACTTTC. It encodes CASTHPTHSGANVLTF.

The V and J genes are TRBV6-5 and TRBJ2-7; no definite D call. Germline V CDR1 and CDR2: MNHEY, SVGAGI. CDR3 length: 13 residues. The V end lost 4 bases, the J end lost 7 bases, and 14 bases lay between the germline ends. The CDR3 DNA sequence: TGTGCCAGCAGTTTCAGCCCGAGAAGGGAGCAGTACTTC. Protein sequence: CASSFSPRREQYF.

The V gene is TRBV7-3, the J gene TRBJ2-1, with 9 bases fitting TRBD1. The germline V gene encodes CDR1 SGHTA and CDR2 FQGTGA. The J segment lost 4 bases and the V segment lost 1 base, leaving 8 bases of the junction unmatched. This CDR3 region has 17 residues. CDR3 nucleotides: TGTGCCAGCAGCTTAATGGGACAGGGAGACGCTTACAATGAGCAGTTCTTC. Translating it yields CASSLMGQGDAYNEQFF.

V is TRBV5-6 and J is TRBJ1-1; D is unresolved. This CDR3 is built from 14 residues. The ends were cut back, 4 bases at V and 0 bases at J, with 10 bases in the middle. Germline-derived CDR1 and CDR2 are SGHDT and YYEEEE. The CDR3 loop reads CASSATAMNTEAFF. The CDR3 DNA reads as TGTGCCAGCAGCGCGACGGCCATGAACACTGAAGCTTTCTTT.

The chain recombines TRBV4-2 with TRBJ2-2, with D possibly called TRBD1 or TRBD2 (5 bases each). Germline assignment: CDR1 LGHNA and CDR2 YNFKEQ. The CDR3 loop spans 17 amino acids. V was shortened by 4 bases and J by 1 base, with 16 bases between the two germline ends. The CDR3 sequence: CASSPRQGPGNTGELFF. CDR3 DNA: TGTGCCAGCAGCCCCCGGCAGGGACCCGGGAACACCGGGGAGCTGTTTTTT.

The chain has TRBV7-3 and TRBJ2-3, with TRBD2 matching 9 bases. Germline V gives CDR1 SGHTA, CDR2 FQGTGA. This CDR3 region has 17 residues. Trimming cost V 5 bases and J 6 bases; bases outside gene matches: 15. The CDR3 DNA reads as TGTGCCAGCAGCCGAAGACTAGCGGCCAGCCCGGGTGATACGCAGTATTTT. Protein sequence: CASSRRLAASPGDTQYF.

This clone has more than one count but fewer than ten. The chain links TRBV2 to TRBJ2-5, with D maybe TRBD2 (7 bases). V was clipped by 8 bases and J by 4 bases, with 14 bases between them. CDR1 is SNHLY, CDR2 FYNNEI, per germline. The CDR3 loop spans 13 amino acids. The CDR3 sequence is CASGGGSTETQYF. The CDR3 nucleotides read TGTGCCAGCGGCGGGGGCTCCACAGAGACCCAGTACTTC.

This chain uses TRBV7-9 with TRBJ1-5; possible D gene TRBD1, 5 bases. The CDR3 contains 17 residues. V lost 1 base, J lost 2 bases, and 15 bases lay in between. In germline, CDR1 is SEHNR, CDR2 FQNEAQ (reference sequence). CDR3 DNA sequence: TGTGCCAGCAGCTTAGACTCCAGGGTGTGGGGCAATCAGCCCCAGCATTTT. Amino acid sequence: CASSLDSRVWGNQPQHF.